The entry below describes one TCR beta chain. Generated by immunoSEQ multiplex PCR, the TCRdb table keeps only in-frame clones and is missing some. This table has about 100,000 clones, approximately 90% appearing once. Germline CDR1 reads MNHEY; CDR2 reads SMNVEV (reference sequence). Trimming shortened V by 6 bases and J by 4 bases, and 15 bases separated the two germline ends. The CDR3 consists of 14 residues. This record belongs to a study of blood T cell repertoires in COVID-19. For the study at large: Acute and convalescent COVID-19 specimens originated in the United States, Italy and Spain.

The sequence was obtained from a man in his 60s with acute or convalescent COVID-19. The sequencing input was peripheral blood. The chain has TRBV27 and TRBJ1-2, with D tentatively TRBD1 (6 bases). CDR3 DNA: TGTGCCAGCAGCGCCGGGACACACTCCTATGGCTACACCTTC. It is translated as CASSAGTHSYGYTF.